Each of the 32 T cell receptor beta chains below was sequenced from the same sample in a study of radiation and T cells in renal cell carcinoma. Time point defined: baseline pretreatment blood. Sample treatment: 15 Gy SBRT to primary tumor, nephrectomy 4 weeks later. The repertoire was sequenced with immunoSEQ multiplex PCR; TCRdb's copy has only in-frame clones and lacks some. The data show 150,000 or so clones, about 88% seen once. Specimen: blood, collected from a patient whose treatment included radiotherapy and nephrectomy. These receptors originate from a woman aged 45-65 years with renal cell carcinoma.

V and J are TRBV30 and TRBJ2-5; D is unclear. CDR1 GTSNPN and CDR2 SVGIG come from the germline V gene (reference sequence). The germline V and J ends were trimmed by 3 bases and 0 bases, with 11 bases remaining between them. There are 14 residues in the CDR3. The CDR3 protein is CAWRRLLYQETQYF. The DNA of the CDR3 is TGTGCCTGGAGACGGTTACTGTACCAAGAGACCCAGTACTTC.

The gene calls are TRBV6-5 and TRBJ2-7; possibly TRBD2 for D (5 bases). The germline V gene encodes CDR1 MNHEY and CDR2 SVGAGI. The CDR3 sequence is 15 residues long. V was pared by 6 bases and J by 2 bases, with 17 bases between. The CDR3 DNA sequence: TGTGCCAGCAGAACGCTTAGGAGGAGGCCCTACGAGCAGTACTTC. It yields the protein CASRTLRRRPYEQYF.

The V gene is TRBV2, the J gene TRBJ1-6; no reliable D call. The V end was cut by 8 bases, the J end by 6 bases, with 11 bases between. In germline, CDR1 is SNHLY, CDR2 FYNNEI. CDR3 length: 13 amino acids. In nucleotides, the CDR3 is TGTGCCAGCCGCCGACCGCTTAATTCACCCCTCCACTTT. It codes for CASRRPLNSPLHF.

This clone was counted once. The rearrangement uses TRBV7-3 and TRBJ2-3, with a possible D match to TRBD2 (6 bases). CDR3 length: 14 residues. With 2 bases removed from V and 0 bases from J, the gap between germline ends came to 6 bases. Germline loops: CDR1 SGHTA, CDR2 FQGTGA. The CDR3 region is CASSLGTSTDTQYF. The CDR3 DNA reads TGTGCCAGCAGCTTAGGGACTAGCACAGATACGCAGTATTTT.

CDR3 in amino acids: CATKYGGSNEKLFF. CDR3 coding DNA: TGTGCCACCAAATACGGGGGGAGTAATGAAAAACTGTTTTTT. The genes are TRBV6-6 and TRBJ1-4; a possible D gene is TRBD1 (5 bases). Trimming removed 10 bases at V and 4 bases at J, with 16 bases between. CDR1 MNHNY and CDR2 SVGAGI come from the germline V gene (reference sequence). This CDR3 has 14 amino acids.

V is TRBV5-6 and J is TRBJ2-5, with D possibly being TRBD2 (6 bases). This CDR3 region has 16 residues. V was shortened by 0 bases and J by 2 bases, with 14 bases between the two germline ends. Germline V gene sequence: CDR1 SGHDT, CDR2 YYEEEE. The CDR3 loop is CASSLGDSGLQETQYF. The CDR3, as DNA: TGTGCCAGCAGCTTGGGGGATTCGGGACTTCAAGAGACCCAGTACTTC.

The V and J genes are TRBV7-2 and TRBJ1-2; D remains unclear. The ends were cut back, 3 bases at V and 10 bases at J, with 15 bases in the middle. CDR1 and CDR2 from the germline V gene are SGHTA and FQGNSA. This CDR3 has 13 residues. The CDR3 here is CASSFPGLINYTF. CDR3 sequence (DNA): TGTGCCAGCAGCTTTCCGGGTCTGATAAACTACACCTTC. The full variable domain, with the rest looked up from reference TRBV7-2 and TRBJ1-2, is GAGVSQSPSNKVTEKGKDVELRCDPISGHTALYWYRQSLGQGLEFLIYFQGNSAPDKSGLPSDRFSAERTGGSVSTLTIQRTQQEDSAVYLCASSFPGLINYTFGSGTRLTVV.

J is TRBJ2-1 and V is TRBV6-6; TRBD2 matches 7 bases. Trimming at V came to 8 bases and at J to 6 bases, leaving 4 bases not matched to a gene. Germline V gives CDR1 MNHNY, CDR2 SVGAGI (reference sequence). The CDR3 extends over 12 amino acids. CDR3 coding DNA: TGTGCCAGCCGCGGGGGAGGCAATGAGCAGTTCTTC. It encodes CASRGGGNEQFF.

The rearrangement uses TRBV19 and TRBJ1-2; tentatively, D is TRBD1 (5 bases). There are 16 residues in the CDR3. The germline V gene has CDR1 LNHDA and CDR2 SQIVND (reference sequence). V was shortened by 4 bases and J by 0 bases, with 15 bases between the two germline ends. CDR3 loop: CASSNHGHLANYGYTF. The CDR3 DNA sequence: TGTGCCAGTAGTAACCATGGACACCTGGCTAACTATGGCTACACCTTC.

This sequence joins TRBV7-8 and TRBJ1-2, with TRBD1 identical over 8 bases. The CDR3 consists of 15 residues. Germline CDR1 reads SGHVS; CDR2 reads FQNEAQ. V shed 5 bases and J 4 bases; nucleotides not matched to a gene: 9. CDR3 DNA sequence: TGTGCCAGCAGCATCCGACAGGGGTATGGCTATGGCTACACCTTC. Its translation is CASSIRQGYGYGYTF.

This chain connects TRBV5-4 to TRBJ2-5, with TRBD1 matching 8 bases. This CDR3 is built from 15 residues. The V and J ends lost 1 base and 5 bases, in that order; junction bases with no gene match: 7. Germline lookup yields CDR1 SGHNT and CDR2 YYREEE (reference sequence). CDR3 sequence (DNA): TGTGCCAGCAGCTTGACGCAGGGGGCGCGTGAGACCCAGTACTTC. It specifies CASSLTQGARETQYF.

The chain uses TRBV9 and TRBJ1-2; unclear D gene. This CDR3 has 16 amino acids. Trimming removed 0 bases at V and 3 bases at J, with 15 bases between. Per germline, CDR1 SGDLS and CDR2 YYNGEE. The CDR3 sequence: CASSVDPAGSHYGYTF. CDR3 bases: TGTGCCAGCAGCGTAGATCCGGCAGGTTCTCACTATGGCTACACCTTC.

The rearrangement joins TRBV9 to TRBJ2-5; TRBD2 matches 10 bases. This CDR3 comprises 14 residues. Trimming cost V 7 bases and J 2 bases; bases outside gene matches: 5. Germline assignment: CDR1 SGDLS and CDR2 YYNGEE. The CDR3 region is CASETSGQQETQYF. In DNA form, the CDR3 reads TGTGCCAGCGAGACTAGCGGGCAGCAAGAGACCCAGTACTTC.

The CDR3 nucleotides read TGCGCCAGCAGCCAAGGGGTAGGAAGCGGCTACACCTTC. Amino acids: CASSQGVGSGYTF. The chain links TRBV4-3 to TRBJ1-2; D ambiguous. This CDR3 has 13 residues. Deletions cut 1 base from V and 8 bases from J, with 11 bases between. CDR1 LGHNA and CDR2 YSLEER come from the germline V gene.

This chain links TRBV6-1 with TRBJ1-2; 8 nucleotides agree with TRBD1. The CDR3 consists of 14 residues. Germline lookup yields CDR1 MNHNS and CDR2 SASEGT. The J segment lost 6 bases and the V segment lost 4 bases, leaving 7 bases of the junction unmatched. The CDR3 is CASSVGDRINGYTF. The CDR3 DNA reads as TGTGCCAGCAGTGTGGGGGACAGGATCAATGGCTACACCTTC.

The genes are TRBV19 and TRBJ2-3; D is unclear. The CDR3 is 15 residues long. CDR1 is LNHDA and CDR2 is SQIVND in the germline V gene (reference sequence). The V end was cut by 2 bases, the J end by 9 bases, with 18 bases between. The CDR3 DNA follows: TGTGCCAGTAGTATATCTGGACCTCGTTTGGTCACGCAGTATTTT. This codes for CASSISGPRLVTQYF.

Here the CDR3 reads CASSSLSREQFF. The CDR3 DNA sequence: TGTGCCAGCAGCTCCCTTTCTCGGGAGCAGTTCTTC. The gene calls are TRBV7-2 and TRBJ2-1; no clear D. The length of the CDR3 is 12 residues. In germline, CDR1 is SGHTA, CDR2 FQGNSA. V was clipped by 4 bases and J by 10 bases, with 11 bases between them.

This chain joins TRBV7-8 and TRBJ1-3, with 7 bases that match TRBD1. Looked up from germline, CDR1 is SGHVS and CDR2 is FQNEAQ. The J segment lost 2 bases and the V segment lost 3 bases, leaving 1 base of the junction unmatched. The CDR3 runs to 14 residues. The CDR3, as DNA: TGTGCCAGCAGCTTCGGGACAGCTGGAAACACCATATATTTT. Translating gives CASSFGTAGNTIYF. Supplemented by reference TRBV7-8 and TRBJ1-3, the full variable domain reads GAGVSQSPRYKVAKRGQDVALRCDPISGHVSLFWYQQALGQGPEFLTYFQNEAQLDKSGLPSDRFFAERPEGSVSTLKIQRTQQEDSAVYLCASSFGTAGNTIYFGEGSWLTVV.

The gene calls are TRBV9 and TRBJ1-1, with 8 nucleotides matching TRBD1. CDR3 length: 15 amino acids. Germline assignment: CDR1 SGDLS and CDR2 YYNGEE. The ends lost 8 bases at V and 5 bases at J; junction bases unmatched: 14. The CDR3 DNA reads TGTGCCAGATCAGGGGGCGCGGAATGGCGAACTGAAGCTTTCTTT. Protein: CARSGGAEWRTEAFF.

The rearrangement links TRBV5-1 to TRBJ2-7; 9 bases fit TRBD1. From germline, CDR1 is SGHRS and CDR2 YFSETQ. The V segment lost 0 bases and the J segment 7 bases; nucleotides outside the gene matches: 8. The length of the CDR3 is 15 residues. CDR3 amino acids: CASSLAGTGPPEQYF. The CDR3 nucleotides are TGCGCCAGCAGCTTGGCTGGGACAGGGCCCCCGGAGCAGTACTTC.

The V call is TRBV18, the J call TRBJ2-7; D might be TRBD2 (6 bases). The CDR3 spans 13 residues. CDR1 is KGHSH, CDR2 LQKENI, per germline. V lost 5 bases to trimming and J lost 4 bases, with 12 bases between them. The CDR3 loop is CASSGDSKYEQYF. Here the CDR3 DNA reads TGTGCCAGCTCAGGGGACTCCAAATACGAGCAGTACTTC.

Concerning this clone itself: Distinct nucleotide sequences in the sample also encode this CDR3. The CDR3 DNA sequence: TGTGCCACCAGCAGAGACTCCCGCTCTGGAAACACCATATATTTT. Its protein is CATSRDSRSGNTIYF. The chain uses TRBV15 and TRBJ1-3; the D is unclear. The V gene's germline CDR1 is LNHNV and CDR2 YYDKDF (reference sequence). There are 15 residues in the CDR3. V dropped 0 bases and J dropped 0 bases, with 6 bases sitting between them.

The CDR3 spells CASSLTGQGVDTQYF. In DNA form, the CDR3 reads TGTGCCAGCAGCTTAACGGGACAGGGGGTAGATACGCAGTATTTT. The rearrangement links TRBV7-3 to TRBJ2-3; TRBD1 matches 11 bases. The germline gives CDR1 SGHTA, CDR2 FQGTGA. CDR3 length equals 15 residues. V was pared by 0 bases and J by 5 bases, with 1 base of the junction left unmatched.

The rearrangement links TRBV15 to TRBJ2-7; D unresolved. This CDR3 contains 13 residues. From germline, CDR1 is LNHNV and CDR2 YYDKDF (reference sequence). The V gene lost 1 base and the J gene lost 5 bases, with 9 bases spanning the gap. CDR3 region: CATSRAPLNEQYF. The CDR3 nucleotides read TGTGCCACCAGCAGAGCCCCGCTTAACGAGCAGTACTTC.

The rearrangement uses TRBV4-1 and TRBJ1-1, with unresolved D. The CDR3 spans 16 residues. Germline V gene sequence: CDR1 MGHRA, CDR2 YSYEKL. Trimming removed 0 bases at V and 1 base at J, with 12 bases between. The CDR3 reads CASSQDNAGRNTEAFF. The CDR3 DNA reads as TGCGCCAGCAGCCAAGATAATGCGGGTAGGAACACTGAAGCTTTCTTT.

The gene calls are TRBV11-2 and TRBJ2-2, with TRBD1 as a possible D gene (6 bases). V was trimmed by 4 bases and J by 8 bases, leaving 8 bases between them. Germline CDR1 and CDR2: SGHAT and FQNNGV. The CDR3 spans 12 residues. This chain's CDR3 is CASSYDRGELFF. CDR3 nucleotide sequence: TGTGCCAGCAGCTATGACAGGGGGGAGCTGTTTTTT.

CDR3 sequence (DNA): TGTGCCAGCAACAAATTGTCCACCAATTCACCCCTCCACTTT. Protein product: CASNKLSTNSPLHF. The chain employs TRBV19 and TRBJ1-6, with unresolved D. The CDR3 runs 14 residues. Germline V gene data show CDR1 as LNHDA and CDR2 as SQIVND (reference sequence). Trimming stripped 9 bases from V and 7 bases from J, with 16 bases between.

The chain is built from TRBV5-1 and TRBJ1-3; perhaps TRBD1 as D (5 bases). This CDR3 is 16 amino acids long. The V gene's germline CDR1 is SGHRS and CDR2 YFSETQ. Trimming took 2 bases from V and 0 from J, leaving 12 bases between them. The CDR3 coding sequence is TGCGCCAGCAGCTTCGGGGGAACTAGCTCTGGAAACACCATATATTTT. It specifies CASSFGGTSSGNTIYF.

The CDR3 sequence: CASSIVSGELFF. The CDR3 nucleotides are TGTGCCAGTAGTATAGTGAGCGGGGAGCTGTTTTTT. This chain uses TRBV19 with TRBJ2-2; D is unresolved. Germline CDR1 and CDR2: LNHDA and SQIVND (reference sequence). V was clipped by 1 base and J by 7 bases, with 4 bases between them. CDR3 length equals 12 residues.

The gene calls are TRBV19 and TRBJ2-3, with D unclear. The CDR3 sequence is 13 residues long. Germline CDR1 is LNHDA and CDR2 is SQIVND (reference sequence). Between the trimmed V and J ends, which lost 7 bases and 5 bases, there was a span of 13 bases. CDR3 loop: CASMTWTGDTQYF. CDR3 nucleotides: TGTGCCAGTATGACTTGGACCGGAGATACGCAGTATTTT.

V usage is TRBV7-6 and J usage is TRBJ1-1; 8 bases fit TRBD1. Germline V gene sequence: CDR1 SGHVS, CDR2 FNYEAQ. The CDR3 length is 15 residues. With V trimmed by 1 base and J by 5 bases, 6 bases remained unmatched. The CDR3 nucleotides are TGTGCCAGCAGCTTAGTTTACAGGGGGAAAACTGAAGCTTTCTTT. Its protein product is CASSLVYRGKTEAFF.

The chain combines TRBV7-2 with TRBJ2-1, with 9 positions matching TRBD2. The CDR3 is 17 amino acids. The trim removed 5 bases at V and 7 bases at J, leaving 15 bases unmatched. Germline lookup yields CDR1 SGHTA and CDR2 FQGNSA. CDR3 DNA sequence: TGTGCCAGCAGCCTAGACGCTAGCGGGAACCCTGGAAATGAGCAGTTCTTC. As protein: CASSLDASGNPGNEQFF.